This T cell receptor (beta chain) was identified in a study of response to subunit inactivated influenza vaccine. TCRdb reprocessed the RT-PCR reads with MiXCR, giving one entry per CDR3 protein. The profile shows 650,000 to 700,000 distinct CDR3 sequences, about a sixth of them singletons. On this clonotype itself: No antigen is known for it.

Regarding the study as a whole: Each seasonal influenza vaccination recruits few new T cells, the authors suggested.

Sequenced here: PBMCs from blood, sampled approximately 13 days after vaccination. The receptor's source is a man between 45 and 60 years old who received an inactivated influenza vaccine.

Here the CDR3 reads CSARDRRDFQPQHF. The DNA for the CDR3 is TGCAGTGCTAGAGATAGGAGGGATTTTCAGCCCCAGCATTTT. This chain joins TRBV20-1 and TRBJ1-5; the D is unclear. Germline-derived CDR1 and CDR2 are DFQATT and SNEGSKA (reference sequence). V lost 0 bases and J 6 bases, leaving 12 bases between the germline ends. The CDR3 length is 14 residues.